In this sample, the clone carrying this T cell receptor (beta chain) turned up once. This sample stems from a study of blood T cell repertoires in COVID-19. Across the study: Spain, Italy and the United States supplied samples that represented acute and convalescent COVID-19.

As handled by the study authors: Scientists estimated how many nucleated cells there were by amplifying reference gene primers. Profiling relied on immunoSEQ multiplex PCR, and the TCRdb table lists in-frame clones only, not all of them. For V, J and clone size, that table is used; D and trimming come from the DNA. The sample carries about 310,000 clones, 80% to 90% recorded once. The ends were cut back, 2 bases at V and 0 bases at J, with 16 bases in the middle. CDR1 and CDR2 (germline): MNHNS, SASEGT. The CDR3 runs to 18 residues. The sample taken for sequencing was peripheral blood. The V and J genes are TRBV6-1 and TRBJ2-2, with D possibly matching TRBD2 (6 bases). This sequence originates from a man over 45 with active or convalescent COVID-19. The CDR3 spells CASSERDSRVANTGELFF. The CDR3 DNA sequence: TGTGCCAGCAGTGAAAGGGACTCCCGTGTTGCGAACACCGGGGAGCTGTTTTTT.